This section outlines one TCR beta chain sequence together with its context. This specimen comes from a study of blood T cell repertoires in COVID-19. Trimming left V 3 bases short and J 6 bases short, with 9 bases between. The V gene's germline CDR1 is GTSNPN and CDR2 SVGIG (reference sequence). The CDR3 spans 11 residues. Original processing methods: Amplification with reference gene primers provided the estimates of nucleated cell counts. Assay: immunoSEQ multiplex PCR; the TCRdb copy retains only in-frame clones and omits some. The DNA gave D and trimming, while V, J and clone size come from that table. This table has about 94,000 clones, more than 65% appearing once.

The sequence came from a man aged 60-69 years with acute or convalescent COVID-19. Sample: peripheral blood. This chain connects TRBV30 to TRBJ2-7; D gene ambiguous. CDR3 nucleotides: TGTGCCTGGAGCTTTGTTCTCGAGCAGTACTTC. Translating it yields CAWSFVLEQYF. The whole variable domain, remainder taken from reference TRBV30 and TRBJ2-7, is SQTIHQWPATLVQPVGSPLSLECTVEGTSNPNLYWYRQAAGRGLQLLFYSVGIGQISSEVPQNLSASRPQDRQFILSSKKLLLSDSGFYLCAWSFVLEQYFGPGTRLTVT.